A single sample is the source of the 15 T cell receptor beta chains below, sequenced in a study of prognosis after radiotherapy for stage I lung cancer. Multiplex PCR in two rounds served to amplify TCR beta CDR3 from genomic DNA. Gene-specific TRBV and TRBJ primers were used in PCR round one. TCRdb analysed the multiplex PCR reads with MiXCR anew, one entry per CDR3 protein. The sample carries more than 15,000 distinct CDR3 sequences, around 40% recorded once. The sequencing used PBMCs, collected before or after stereotactic body radiation therapy (not recorded which). These receptors were collected from a donor aged 50 or older with non-small cell lung cancer.

This clonotype is medium-sized in the sample. This chain uses TRBV28 with TRBJ1-2; D gene unclear. Between the trimmed V and J ends, which lost 8 bases and 2 bases, there was a span of 6 bases. Germline V CDR1 and CDR2: MDHEN, SYDVKM. The CDR3 totals 11 residues. Here the CDR3 DNA reads TGTGCCAGCCATACAAACTATGGCTACACCTTC. Translating it yields CASHTNYGYTF.

Many counts were recorded for this clonotype. The genes are TRBV28 and TRBJ2-2; D is perhaps TRBD2 (7 bases). The CDR3 length is 14 residues. Germline-derived CDR1 and CDR2 are MDHEN and SYDVKM. V lost 6 bases and J lost 5, with 13 bases in between. The CDR3 protein is CASRRGGATGELFF. CDR3 DNA sequence: TGTGCCAGCAGGAGGGGGGGGGCGACCGGGGAGCTGTTTTTT.

This clonotype was found many times. The chain is built from TRBV12-3 or TRBV12-4 and TRBJ2-2; no reliable D call. The V and J ends lost 7 bases and 0 bases respectively, with 12 bases between them. This CDR3 contains 15 residues. The CDR3 reads CASIRQVANTGELFF. The CDR3 DNA reads TGTGCCAGCATCCGGCAGGTCGCGAACACCGGGGAGCTGTTTTTT.

The genes are TRBV6-2 or TRBV6-3 and TRBJ1-1; maybe TRBD1 (5 bases). Germline V gives CDR1 MNHEY, CDR2 SVGEGT. V was trimmed by 6 bases and J by 10 bases, leaving 12 bases between them. The CDR3 has 11 residues. In DNA form, the CDR3 reads TGTGCCAGCAGCCTGGGGCCTGCAGCTTTCTTT. It specifies CASSLGPAAFF.

This clonotype was recorded many times. The rearrangement joins TRBV6-1 to TRBJ2-5; D assignment may be TRBD1 or TRBD2 (5 bases each). The CDR3 contains 12 residues. V lost 6 bases to trimming and J lost 2 bases, with 7 bases between them. Germline CDR1 and CDR2: MNHNS and SASEGT. CDR3 sequence reads: CASRGEQETQYF. The CDR3 nucleotides are TGTGCCAGCAGGGGGGAGCAAGAGACCCAGTACTTC.

This clonotype appeared many times. A much larger clone lies a single base off, so this may be a read error. The chain carries TRBV6-1 and TRBJ2-7, with a possible D match to TRBD2 (5 bases). Germline V gene sequence: CDR1 MNHNS, CDR2 SASEGT. The CDR3 runs to 14 residues. The V gene lost 4 bases and the J gene lost 5 bases, with 15 bases spanning the gap. For the CDR3, the DNA is TGTGCCAGCAGTGGGGGAGTATCTACCAACGAGCAGTACTTC. Translated: CASSGGVSTNEQYF.

At least ten counts were recorded for this clonotype. The chain links TRBV2 to TRBJ1-2; weak D call: TRBD1 (5 bases). The CDR3 is 14 amino acids. Germline values: CDR1 SNHLY, CDR2 FYNNEI. Trimming pared 4 bases from V and 9 bases from J, leaving 18 bases between. Written as DNA, the CDR3 is TGTGCCAGCAGTGGCCAGGGTAGGGTTGCCAGCTACACCTTC. It yields the protein CASSGQGRVASYTF.

This clonotype came up many times. This may come from a read error, since a much larger clone is one base off. The V call is TRBV6-2 or TRBV6-3, the J call TRBJ2-7; 8 nucleotides match TRBD1. There are 15 residues in the CDR3. The germline gives CDR1 MNHEY, CDR2 SVGEGT. V lost 5 bases and J lost 9; bases outside the gene matches: 15. The CDR3 coding sequence is TGTGCCAGCAGTGACCCAGGGGGCGATTTGGGTGGGCAGTACTTC. Translation: CASSDPGGDLGGQYF.

This clonotype has a count of ten or more. This chain uses TRBV12-3 or TRBV12-4 with TRBJ2-3; tentative D call: TRBD2 (6 bases). This CDR3 comprises 14 residues. Trimming stripped 5 bases from V and 9 bases from J, with 18 bases between. The CDR3 bases are TGTGCCAGCAGTGCCGGGACCCTCCGGGGGACGCAGTATTTT. Encoded protein: CASSAGTLRGTQYF.

This clonotype came up a few times. The chain is built from TRBV20-1 and TRBJ2-4; tentative D call: TRBD2 (6 bases). This CDR3 is 14 amino acids long. CDR1 DFQATT and CDR2 SNEGSKA come from the germline V gene (reference sequence). Trimming removed 6 bases from V and 4 bases from J, with 16 bases in between. Here the CDR3 DNA reads TGCAGTGCCCCCAAAGGGACTCTTAAAAACATTCAGTACTTC. Translated: CSAPKGTLKNIQYF.

This clonotype was seen ten or more times. CDR3 sequence: CSVGPGGGGNTIYF. The CDR3 DNA follows: TGCAGCGTTGGTCCAGGGGGCGGTGGAAACACCATATATTTT. This chain connects TRBV29-1 to TRBJ1-3; TRBD1 matches 8 bases. The length of the CDR3 is 14 residues. The trim removed 4 bases at V and 3 bases at J, leaving 5 bases unmatched. Germline V gene lookup returns CDR1 SQVTM and CDR2 ANQGSEA.

On this clonotype itself: A far larger clone is a single base away, which makes a read error likely. The genes are TRBV12-3 or TRBV12-4 and TRBJ2-7; 11 bases fit TRBD2. The end of the DNA aligns better with TRBJ2-1, so the J call may be wrong. The CDR3 totals 15 residues. The CDR3 loop is CASSSTSGAYNEQFF. The DNA of the CDR3 is TGTGCCAGCAGTTCGACTAGCGGGGCGTACAATGAGCAGTTCTTC.

This clonotype was observed many times. The chain carries TRBV30 and TRBJ1-1, with TRBD1 matching 7 bases. V gave up 5 bases and J gave up 1 base; unmatched junction bases: 4. Germline CDR1 and CDR2: GTSNPN and SVGIG (reference sequence). The CDR3 is 13 amino acids. DNA for the CDR3: TGTGCCTGGGCGAGACAGGGGAACACTGAAGCTTTCTTT. Translating it yields CAWARQGNTEAFF.

This clonotype was observed at least ten times. V usage is TRBV30 and J usage is TRBJ2-2; a possible D gene is TRBD2 (7 bases). The ends were cut back, 0 bases at V and 4 bases at J, with 12 bases in the middle. This CDR3 is built from 15 residues. The germline V gene has CDR1 GTSNPN and CDR2 SVGIG (reference sequence). DNA of the CDR3: TGTGCCTGGAGTGTCGGCGGGGGCAGCACCGGGGAGCTGTTTTTT. It codes for CAWSVGGGSTGELFF.

This clonotype has at least ten counts. The genes are TRBV20-1 and TRBJ2-5; 7 bases line up with TRBD2. The CDR3 totals 14 residues. Germline lookup yields CDR1 DFQATT and CDR2 SNEGSKA (reference sequence). This chain's CDR3 is CSEGTGGLQETQYF. The CDR3 region has the DNA TGCAGCGAAGGGACGGGGGGACTCCAAGAGACCCAGTACTTC.